This TCR beta chain was recovered during a study of T cell clones after liver transplantation. Clones were sequenced by immunoSEQ multiplex PCR, and TCRdb holds only the in-frame ones, with some missing. The sample contains approximately 51,000 clones, around 85% of which appear only once. Deletions cut 7 bases from V and 8 bases from J, with 17 bases between. This CDR3 is built from 14 residues. The germline CDR1 and CDR2 sequences are PRHDT and FYEKMQ (reference sequence). V gene TRBV13 combines with J gene TRBJ2-2; the D call may be TRBD1 or TRBD2 (5 bases each). Specimen: CD8+ T cells from blood, collected 12 months after liver transplant. This receptor was taken from a human patient who received a liver transplant. The T cells may come from the graft donor. The CDR3: CASTQEPGRGELFF. CDR3 DNA: TGTGCCAGCACCCAGGAGCCGGGGCGGGGGGAGCTGTTTTTT.